What follows are 27 T cell receptor beta chains derived from one specimen sequenced in a study of T cells expressing NK-cell markers. TCRdb reanalyzed the 5' RACE reads and collapses them to one entry per CDR3 protein, without DNA. Recorded for this sample: about 460,000 distinct CDR3 sequences. Sequencing was done on a sample of blood T cells: a sorted CD56 or NKG2C T cell subset, CD4+ or CD8+ T cells, or bulk PBMC T cells (not recorded which). The source is a woman in her forties or fifties in good health.

The V and J genes are TRBV12-3 or TRBV12-4 and TRBJ2-5. The CDR3 covers 16 residues. The CDR3 region is CASSLAQTRVQETQYF.

The chain carries TRBV19 and TRBJ2-2. Germline loops: CDR1 LNHDA, CDR2 SQIVND (reference sequence). The CDR3 consists of 11 residues. CDR3 region: CASTTTGELFF.

The chain employs TRBV4-1 and TRBJ1-4; TCRdb calls TRBD1, which cannot be checked without DNA. The CDR3 sequence is 16 residues long. Germline CDR1 and CDR2: MGHRA and YSYEKL. CDR3 residues: CASSQAHRGSDEKLFF.

CDR3 loop: CASSPSGSGETQYF. The rearrangement joins TRBV2 to TRBJ2-5; TCRdb's assignment of TRBD2 cannot be checked, as there is no DNA. Germline CDR1 and CDR2: SNHLY and FYNNEI. The CDR3 contains 14 residues.

This sequence joins TRBV27 and TRBJ1-4; TCRdb's assignment of TRBD1 cannot be checked, as there is no DNA. The CDR3 extends over 15 amino acids. Looked up from germline, CDR1 is MNHEY and CDR2 is SMNVEV (reference sequence). The CDR3 loop reads CASSLRGALLEKLFF.

The chain uses TRBV6-5 and TRBJ2-2. This CDR3 region has 12 residues. Germline values: CDR1 MNHEY, CDR2 SVGAGI. The CDR3 sequence: CASRSYTGELFF.

The chain is built from TRBV12-3 or TRBV12-4 and TRBJ2-2. This CDR3 comprises 13 residues. This CDR3 reads CASSNLGTGELFF.

The chain links TRBV10-3 to TRBJ2-2; with no DNA, the TCRdb D assignment of TRBD2 cannot be verified. Germline V lookup: CDR1 ENHRY, CDR2 SYGVKD. This CDR3 spans 14 amino acids. Here the CDR3 reads CAISELAERGELFF.

The chain uses TRBV6-5 and TRBJ2-5; the D call from TCRdb, TRBD1, cannot be confirmed without DNA. The CDR3 sequence is 14 residues long. In germline, CDR1 is MNHEY, CDR2 SVGAGI. The CDR3 protein is CASSYHRGRETQYF.

V is TRBV5-1 and J is TRBJ2-4; with no DNA, the TCRdb D assignment of TRBD1 cannot be verified. Germline V lookup: CDR1 SGHRS, CDR2 YFSETQ. The CDR3 is 16 amino acids. The CDR3 here is CASSLRRDGGKNIQYF.

V is TRBV7-9 and J is TRBJ2-6. The CDR3 has 16 amino acids. Germline CDR1 reads SEHNR; CDR2 reads FQNEAQ (reference sequence). This chain's CDR3 is CASSRGGDAGANVLTF.

This chain uses TRBV4-1 with TRBJ2-5; TCRdb indicates TRBD1, and absent DNA this call remains unverified. The CDR3 length is 15 residues. Germline V gives CDR1 MGHRA, CDR2 YSYEKL. The CDR3 is CASSRTGTLQETQYF.

This sequence joins TRBV29-1 and TRBJ2-3; with no DNA, the TCRdb D assignment of TRBD1 cannot be verified. Germline CDR1 reads SQVTM; CDR2 reads ANQGSEA. The CDR3 consists of 12 residues. This chain's CDR3 is CSGDPGTDTQYF.

This chain connects TRBV20-1 to TRBJ2-7; TCRdb returns TRBD1, unconfirmable since there is no DNA. The germline CDR1 and CDR2 sequences are DFQATT and SNEGSKA (reference sequence). The length of the CDR3 is 15 residues. The chain's CDR3 is CSAREPDRGPYEQYF.

This rearrangement joins TRBV4-1 to TRBJ1-1; the D gene TCRdb calls, TRBD1, cannot be checked with no DNA. This CDR3 is 14 amino acids long. Per the germline V gene, CDR1 is MGHRA and CDR2 is YSYEKL. The CDR3 loop is CASSQPGQGPEAFF.

J is TRBJ2-1 and V is TRBV20-1; TCRdb returns TRBD1, unconfirmable since there is no DNA. This CDR3 has 15 amino acids. Germline CDR1 is DFQATT and CDR2 is SNEGSKA (reference sequence). CDR3 loop: CSARDRTGPYNEQFF.

The chain employs TRBV5-1 and TRBJ2-1. The germline V gene has CDR1 SGHRS and CDR2 YFSETQ. The CDR3 runs to 11 residues. The CDR3 spells CASSLDRNQFF.

V usage is TRBV4-1 and J usage is TRBJ1-4. Looked up from germline, CDR1 is MGHRA and CDR2 is YSYEKL. This CDR3 comprises 17 residues. Here the CDR3 reads CASSQDPPGSPNEKLFF.

The V and J genes are TRBV7-3 and TRBJ2-3; there is no DNA to check the TCRdb D call of TRBD2. The CDR3 spans 15 residues. The V gene's germline CDR1 is SGHTA and CDR2 FQGTGA. The CDR3: CASSLSAEWRGTQYF.

The chain uses TRBV29-1 and TRBJ2-3; TCRdb designates TRBD2, a call that cannot be tested without DNA. This CDR3 is built from 12 residues. The germline CDR1 and CDR2 sequences are SQVTM and ANQGSEA. CDR3: CSVSEGPGTQYF.

V usage is TRBV20-1 and J usage is TRBJ2-3; checking the TCRdb D call of TRBD1 is not possible without DNA. Looked up from germline, CDR1 is DFQATT and CDR2 is SNEGSKA (reference sequence). The CDR3 is 13 residues long. CDR3 residues: CSARRGVPDTQYF.

This chain connects TRBV7-2 to TRBJ2-2. CDR1 is SGHTA, CDR2 FQGNSA, per germline. The CDR3 consists of 13 residues. The CDR3: CASSPRLIGELFF.

CDR3 sequence: CASSLRDSGNTIYF. The chain carries TRBV12-3 or TRBV12-4 and TRBJ1-3; TCRdb reports TRBD1, a call that lacks DNA to check it against. This CDR3 region has 14 residues.

The chain combines TRBV20-1 with TRBJ2-3; with no DNA, the TCRdb D assignment of TRBD2 cannot be verified. This CDR3 region has 16 residues. Germline V gene lookup returns CDR1 DFQATT and CDR2 SNEGSKA (reference sequence). The CDR3 sequence is CSGETGLAGFTDTQYF.

This rearrangement joins TRBV20-1 to TRBJ2-1; TCRdb gives TRBD1 as the D gene, but with no DNA this cannot be confirmed. This CDR3 region has 13 residues. Germline V CDR1 and CDR2: DFQATT, SNEGSKA (reference sequence). CDR3 protein: CSARDPGPVQQFF.

The rearrangement links TRBV12-3 or TRBV12-4 to TRBJ2-5; TCRdb's D call, TRBD2, is unchecked because there is no DNA. The CDR3 is 16 residues long. CDR3 sequence reads: CASSRPLAGGSETQYF.

V gene TRBV18 combines with J gene TRBJ2-1; absent DNA, TCRdb's TRBD2 call cannot be checked. Germline CDR1 reads KGHSH; CDR2 reads LQKENI. CDR3 length equals 17 residues. This chain's CDR3 is CASSPVTSGSEYNEQFF.